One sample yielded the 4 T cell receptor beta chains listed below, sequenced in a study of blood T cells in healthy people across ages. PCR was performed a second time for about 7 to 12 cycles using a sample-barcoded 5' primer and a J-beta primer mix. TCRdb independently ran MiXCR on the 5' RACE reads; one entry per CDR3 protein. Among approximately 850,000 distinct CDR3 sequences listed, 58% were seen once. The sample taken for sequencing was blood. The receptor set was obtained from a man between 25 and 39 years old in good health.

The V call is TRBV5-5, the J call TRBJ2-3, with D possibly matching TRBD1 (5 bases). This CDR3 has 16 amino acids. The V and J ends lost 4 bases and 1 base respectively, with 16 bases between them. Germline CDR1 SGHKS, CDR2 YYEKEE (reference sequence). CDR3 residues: CASSGSTVRGTDTQYF. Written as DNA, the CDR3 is TGTGCCAGCAGCGGTTCGACAGTGCGAGGCACAGATACGCAGTATTTT.

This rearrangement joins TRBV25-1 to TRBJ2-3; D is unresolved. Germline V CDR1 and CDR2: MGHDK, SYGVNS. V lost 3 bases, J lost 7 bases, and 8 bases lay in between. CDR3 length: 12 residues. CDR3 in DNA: TGTGCCAGCAGTGACAAGAGAAATACGCAGTATTTT. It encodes CASSDKRNTQYF.

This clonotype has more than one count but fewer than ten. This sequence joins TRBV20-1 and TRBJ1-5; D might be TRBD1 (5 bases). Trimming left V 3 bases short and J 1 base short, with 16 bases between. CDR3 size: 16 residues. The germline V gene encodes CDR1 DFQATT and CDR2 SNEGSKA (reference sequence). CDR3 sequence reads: CSASIMGGGSNQPQHF. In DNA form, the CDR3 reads TGCAGTGCTAGTATAATGGGGGGAGGAAGCAATCAGCCCCAGCATTTT.

CDR3 in DNA: TGCGCCAGCAGCCGAATCGGCACAGATACGCAGTATTTT. The encoded protein is CASSRIGTDTQYF. This chain connects TRBV5-1 to TRBJ2-3, with D uncertain. This CDR3 is 13 amino acids long. The germline CDR1 and CDR2 sequences are SGHRS and YFSETQ. Trimming took 4 bases from V and 1 from J, leaving 7 bases between them. Variable domain in full (rest from reference TRBV5-1 and TRBJ2-3): KAGVTQTPRYLIKTRGQQVTLSCSPISGHRSVSWYQQTPGQGLQFLFEYFSETQRNKGNFPGRFSGRQFSNSRSEMNVSTLELGDSALYLCASSRIGTDTQYFGPGTRLTVL.